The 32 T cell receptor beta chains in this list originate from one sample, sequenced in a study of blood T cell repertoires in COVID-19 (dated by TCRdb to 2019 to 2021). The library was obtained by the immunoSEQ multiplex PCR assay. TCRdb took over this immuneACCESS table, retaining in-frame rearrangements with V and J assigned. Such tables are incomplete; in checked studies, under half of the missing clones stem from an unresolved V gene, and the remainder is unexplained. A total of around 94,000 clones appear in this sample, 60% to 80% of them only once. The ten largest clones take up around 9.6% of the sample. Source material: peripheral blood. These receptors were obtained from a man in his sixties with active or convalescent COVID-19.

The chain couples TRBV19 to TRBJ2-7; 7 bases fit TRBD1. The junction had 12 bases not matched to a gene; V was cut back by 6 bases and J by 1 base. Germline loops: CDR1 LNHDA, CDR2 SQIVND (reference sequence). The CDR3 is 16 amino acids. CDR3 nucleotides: TGTGCCAGTAGCCCGGGACAGTCCACCCTTTCCTACGAGCAGTACTTC. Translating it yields CASSPGQSTLSYEQYF.

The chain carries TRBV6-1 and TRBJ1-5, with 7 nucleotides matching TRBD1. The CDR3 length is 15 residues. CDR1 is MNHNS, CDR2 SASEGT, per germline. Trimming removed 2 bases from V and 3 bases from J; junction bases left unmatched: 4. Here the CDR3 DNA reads TGTGCCAGCAGTGAATACAGGGGATACAATCAGCCCCAGCATTTT. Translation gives CASSEYRGYNQPQHF.

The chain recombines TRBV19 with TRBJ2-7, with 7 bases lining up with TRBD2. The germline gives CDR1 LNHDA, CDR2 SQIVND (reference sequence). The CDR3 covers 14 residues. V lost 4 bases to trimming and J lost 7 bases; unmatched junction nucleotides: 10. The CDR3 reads CASSRGLLLQEQYF. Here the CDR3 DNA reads TGTGCCAGTAGTAGGGGACTACTCCTTCAAGAGCAGTACTTC.

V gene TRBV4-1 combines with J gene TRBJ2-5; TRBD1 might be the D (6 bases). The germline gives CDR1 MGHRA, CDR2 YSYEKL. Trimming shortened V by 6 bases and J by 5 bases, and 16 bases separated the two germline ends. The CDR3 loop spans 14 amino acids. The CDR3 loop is CASRPPGALETQYF. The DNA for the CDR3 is TGCGCCAGCAGACCCCCAGGGGCTCTGGAGACCCAGTACTTC.

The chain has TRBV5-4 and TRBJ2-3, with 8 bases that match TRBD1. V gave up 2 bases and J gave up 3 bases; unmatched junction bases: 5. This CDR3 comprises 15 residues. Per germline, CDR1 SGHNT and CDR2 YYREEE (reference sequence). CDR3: CASSFRTGHTDTQYF. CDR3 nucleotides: TGTGCCAGCAGCTTCCGGACAGGGCATACAGATACGCAGTATTTT.

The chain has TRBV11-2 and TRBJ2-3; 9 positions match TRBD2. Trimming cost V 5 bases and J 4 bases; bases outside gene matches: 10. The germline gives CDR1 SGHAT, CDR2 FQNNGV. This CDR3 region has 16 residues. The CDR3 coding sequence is TGTGCCAGCAGCATGGCCCTAGCGGGGAGGGCAGATACGCAGTATTTT. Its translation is CASSMALAGRADTQYF.

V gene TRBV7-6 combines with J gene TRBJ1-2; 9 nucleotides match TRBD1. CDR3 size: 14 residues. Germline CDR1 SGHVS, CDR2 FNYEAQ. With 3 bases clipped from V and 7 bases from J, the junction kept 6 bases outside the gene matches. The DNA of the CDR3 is TGTGCCAGCAGCTTGGGACAGGGCACGAGTGGCTACACCTTC. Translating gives CASSLGQGTSGYTF.

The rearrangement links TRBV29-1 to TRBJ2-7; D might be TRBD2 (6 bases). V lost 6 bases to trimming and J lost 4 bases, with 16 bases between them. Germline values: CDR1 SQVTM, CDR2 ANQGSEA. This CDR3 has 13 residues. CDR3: CSVLPLGRYEQYF. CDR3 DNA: TGCAGCGTCCTCCCCCTAGGGAGGTACGAGCAGTACTTC.

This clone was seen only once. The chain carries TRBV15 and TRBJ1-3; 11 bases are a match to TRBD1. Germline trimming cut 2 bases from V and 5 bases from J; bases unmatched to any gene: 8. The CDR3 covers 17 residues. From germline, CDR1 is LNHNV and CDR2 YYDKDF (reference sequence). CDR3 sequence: CATSRLDRGPQRNTIYF. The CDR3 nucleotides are TGTGCCACCAGCAGACTGGACAGGGGGCCTCAGAGAAACACCATATATTTT.

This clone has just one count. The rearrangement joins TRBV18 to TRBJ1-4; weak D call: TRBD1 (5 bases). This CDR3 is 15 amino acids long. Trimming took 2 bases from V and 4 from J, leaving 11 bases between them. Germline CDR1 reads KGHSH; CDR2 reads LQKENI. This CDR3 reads CASSPKTAINEKLFF. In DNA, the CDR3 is TGTGCCAGCTCACCAAAGACAGCCATTAATGAAAAACTGTTTTTT.

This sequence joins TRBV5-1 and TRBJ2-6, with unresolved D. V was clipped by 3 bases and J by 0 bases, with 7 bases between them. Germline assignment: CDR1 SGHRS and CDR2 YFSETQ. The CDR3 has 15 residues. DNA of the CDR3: TGCGCCAGCAGCTGGGCGATCTCTGGGGCCAACGTCCTGACTTTC. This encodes CASSWAISGANVLTF.

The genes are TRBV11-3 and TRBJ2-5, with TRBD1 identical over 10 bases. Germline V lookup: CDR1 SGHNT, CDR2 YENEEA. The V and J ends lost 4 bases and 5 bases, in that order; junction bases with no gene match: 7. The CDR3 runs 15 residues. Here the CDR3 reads CASSSGQGGRETQYF. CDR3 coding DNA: TGTGCCAGCAGCTCCGGACAGGGGGGAAGGGAGACCCAGTACTTC.

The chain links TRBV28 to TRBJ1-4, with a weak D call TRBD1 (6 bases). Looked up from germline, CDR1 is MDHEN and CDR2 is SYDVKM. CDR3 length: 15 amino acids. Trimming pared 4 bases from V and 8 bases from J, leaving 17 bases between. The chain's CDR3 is CASSSTLGGGEKLFF. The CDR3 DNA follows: TGTGCCAGCAGTTCGACCCTTGGGGGGGGCGAAAAACTGTTTTTT.

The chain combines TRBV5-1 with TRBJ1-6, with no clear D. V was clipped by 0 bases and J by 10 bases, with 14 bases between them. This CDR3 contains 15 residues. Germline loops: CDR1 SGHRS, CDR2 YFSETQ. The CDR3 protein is CASSLDSPTKSPLHF. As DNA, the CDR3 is TGCGCCAGCAGCTTGGACTCCCCCACGAAGTCACCCCTCCACTTT.

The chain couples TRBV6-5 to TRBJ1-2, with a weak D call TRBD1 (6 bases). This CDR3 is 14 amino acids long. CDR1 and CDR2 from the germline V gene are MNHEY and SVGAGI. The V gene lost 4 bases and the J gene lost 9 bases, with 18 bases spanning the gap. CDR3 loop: CASSFDTGGASYTF. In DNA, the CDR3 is TGTGCCAGCAGTTTTGATACGGGGGGCGCAAGCTACACCTTC.

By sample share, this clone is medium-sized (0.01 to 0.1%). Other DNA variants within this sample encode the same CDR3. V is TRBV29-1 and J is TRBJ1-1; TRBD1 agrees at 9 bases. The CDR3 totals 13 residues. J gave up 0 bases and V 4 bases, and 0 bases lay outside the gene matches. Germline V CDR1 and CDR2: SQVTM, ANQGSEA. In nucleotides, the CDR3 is TGCAGCGTTGGGGACAGGGTGAACACTGAAGCTTTCTTT. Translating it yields CSVGDRVNTEAFF.

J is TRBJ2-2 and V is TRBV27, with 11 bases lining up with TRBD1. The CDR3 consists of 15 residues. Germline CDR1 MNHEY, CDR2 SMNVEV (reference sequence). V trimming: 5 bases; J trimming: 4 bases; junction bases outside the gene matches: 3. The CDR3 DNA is TGTGCCAGCAGTATGGACAGGGGGCCCACCGGGGAGCTGTTTTTT. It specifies CASSMDRGPTGELFF.

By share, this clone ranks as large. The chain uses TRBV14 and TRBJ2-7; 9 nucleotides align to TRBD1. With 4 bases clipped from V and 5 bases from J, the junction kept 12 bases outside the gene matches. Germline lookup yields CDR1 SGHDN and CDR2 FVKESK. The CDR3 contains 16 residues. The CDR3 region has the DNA TGTGCCAGCAGCCGAGTACCGGGACAGGGTGACAACGAGCAGTACTTC. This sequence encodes CASSRVPGQGDNEQYF.

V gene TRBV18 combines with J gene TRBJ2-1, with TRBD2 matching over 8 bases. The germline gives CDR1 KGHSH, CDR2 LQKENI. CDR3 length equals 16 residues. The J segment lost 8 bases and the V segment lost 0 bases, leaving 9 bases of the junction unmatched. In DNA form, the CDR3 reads TGTGCCAGCTCACCACCGGTCAGCGGGAGCCTCGATGAGCAGTTCTTC. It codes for CASSPPVSGSLDEQFF.

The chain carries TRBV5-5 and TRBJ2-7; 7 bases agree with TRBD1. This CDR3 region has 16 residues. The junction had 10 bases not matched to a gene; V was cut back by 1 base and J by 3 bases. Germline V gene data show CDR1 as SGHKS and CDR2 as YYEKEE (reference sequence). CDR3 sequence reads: CASSLLAGQDLYEQYF. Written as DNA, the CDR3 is TGTGCCAGCAGCTTGTTAGCAGGACAGGACCTCTACGAGCAGTACTTC. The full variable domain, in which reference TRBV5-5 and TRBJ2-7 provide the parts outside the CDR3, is DAGVTQSPTHLIKTRGQQVTLRCSPISGHKSVSWYQQVLGQGPQFIFQYYEKEERGRGNFPDRFSARQFPNYSSELNVNALLLGDSALYLCASSLLAGQDLYEQYFGPGTRLTVT.

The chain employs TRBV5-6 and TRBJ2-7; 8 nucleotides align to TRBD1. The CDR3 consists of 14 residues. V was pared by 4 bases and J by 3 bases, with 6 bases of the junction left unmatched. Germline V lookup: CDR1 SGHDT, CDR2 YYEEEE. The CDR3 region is CASSNGQGYYEQYF. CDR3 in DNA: TGTGCCAGCAGCAACGGACAGGGTTACTACGAGCAGTACTTC.

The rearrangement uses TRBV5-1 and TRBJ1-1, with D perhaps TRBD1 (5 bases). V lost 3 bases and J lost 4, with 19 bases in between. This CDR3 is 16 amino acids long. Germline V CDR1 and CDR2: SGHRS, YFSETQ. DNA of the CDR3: TGCGCCAGCAGCTACAACCCGGGCTCCGGGGGCACTGAAGCTTTCTTT. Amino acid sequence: CASSYNPGSGGTEAFF.

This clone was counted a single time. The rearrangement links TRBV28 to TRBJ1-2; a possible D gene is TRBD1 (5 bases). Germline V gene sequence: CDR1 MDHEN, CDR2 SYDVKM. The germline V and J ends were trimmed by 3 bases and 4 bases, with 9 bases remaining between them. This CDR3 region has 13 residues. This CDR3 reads CASSLSGIYGYTF. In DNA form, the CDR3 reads TGTGCCAGCAGTTTGTCAGGGATCTATGGCTACACCTTC.

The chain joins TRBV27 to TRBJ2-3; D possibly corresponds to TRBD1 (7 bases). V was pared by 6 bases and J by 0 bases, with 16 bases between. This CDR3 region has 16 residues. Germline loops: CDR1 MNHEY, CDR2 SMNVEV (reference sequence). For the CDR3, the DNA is TGTGCCAGCAGCTTTCAGGGGGGTAGCAGCACAGATACGCAGTATTTT. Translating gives CASSFQGGSSTDTQYF.

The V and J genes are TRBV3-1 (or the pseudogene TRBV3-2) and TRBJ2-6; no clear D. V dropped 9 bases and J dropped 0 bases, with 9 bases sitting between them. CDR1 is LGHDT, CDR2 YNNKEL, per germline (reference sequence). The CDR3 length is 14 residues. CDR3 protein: CASLLSSGANVLTF. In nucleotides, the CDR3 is TGTGCCAGTCTACTTAGCTCTGGGGCCAACGTCCTGACTTTC.

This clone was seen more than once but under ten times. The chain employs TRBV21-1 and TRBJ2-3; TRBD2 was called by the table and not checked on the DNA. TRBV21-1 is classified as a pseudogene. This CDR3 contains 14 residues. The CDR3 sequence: CASSKSGSTDTQYF. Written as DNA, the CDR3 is TGTGCCAGCAGCAAAAGCGGGAGCACAGATACGCAGTATTTT.

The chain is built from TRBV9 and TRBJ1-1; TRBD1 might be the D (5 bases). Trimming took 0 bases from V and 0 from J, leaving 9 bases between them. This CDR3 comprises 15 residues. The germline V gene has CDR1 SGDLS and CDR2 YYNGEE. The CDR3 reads CASSVVRGMNTEAFF. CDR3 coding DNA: TGTGCCAGCAGCGTAGTCCGGGGGATGAACACTGAAGCTTTCTTT. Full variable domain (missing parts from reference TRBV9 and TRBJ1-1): DSGVTQTPKHLITATGQRVTLRCSPRSGDLSVYWYQQSLDQGLQFLIQYYNGEERAKGNILERFSAQQFPDLHSELNLSSLELGDSALYFCASSVVRGMNTEAFFGQGTRLTVV.

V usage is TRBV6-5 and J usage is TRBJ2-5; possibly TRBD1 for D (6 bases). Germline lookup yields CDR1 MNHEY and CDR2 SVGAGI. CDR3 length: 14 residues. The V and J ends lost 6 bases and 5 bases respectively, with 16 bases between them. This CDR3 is CASRKGDMRETQYF. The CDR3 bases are TGTGCCAGCAGGAAGGGGGACATGCGGGAGACCCAGTACTTC.

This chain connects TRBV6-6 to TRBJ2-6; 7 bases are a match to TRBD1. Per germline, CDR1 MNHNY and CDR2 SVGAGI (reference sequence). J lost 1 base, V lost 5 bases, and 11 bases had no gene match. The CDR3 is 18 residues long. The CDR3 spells CASSPPRQGSSGANVLTF. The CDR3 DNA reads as TGTGCCAGCAGTCCCCCCCGACAGGGTAGTTCTGGGGCCAACGTCCTGACTTTC.

The CDR3 sequence is CASRRALGGADTYNEQFF. CDR3 nucleotide sequence: TGTGCCAGTAGGCGCGCCCTAGGCGGGGCCGATACCTACAATGAGCAGTTCTTC. The V gene is TRBV19, the J gene TRBJ2-1; perhaps TRBD2 as D (6 bases). Germline CDR1 LNHDA, CDR2 SQIVND (reference sequence). Trimming took off 6 bases at V and 2 bases at J, with 23 bases between the two ends. The CDR3 totals 18 residues.

CDR3 sequence reads: CASNSETTGELFF. CDR3 DNA sequence: TGTGCCAGCAATAGTGAAACCACCGGGGAGCTGTTTTTT. The V and J genes are TRBV2 and TRBJ2-2, with D hard to call. The V gene's germline CDR1 is SNHLY and CDR2 FYNNEI. The CDR3 sequence is 13 residues long. Deletions cut 7 bases from V and 4 bases from J, with 10 bases between.

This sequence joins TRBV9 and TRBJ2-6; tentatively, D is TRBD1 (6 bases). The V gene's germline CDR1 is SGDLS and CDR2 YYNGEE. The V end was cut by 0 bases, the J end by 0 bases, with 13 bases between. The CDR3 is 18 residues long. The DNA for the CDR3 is TGTGCCAGCAGCGTAGCTGTTGGACAGAGCTCTGGGGCCAACGTCCTGACTTTC. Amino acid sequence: CASSVAVGQSSGANVLTF.